The source of this TCR beta chain is a study of OX40 agonist ivuxolimab in advanced cancers. Collection of blood occurred at baseline, at cycle 4 day 1, and at cycle 7 day 1. Measured with immunoSEQ multiplex PCR; TCRdb has only the in-frame clones, and not every one. The sample yields 100,000 to 140,000 clones, less than 95% seen once. This clone has only a few counts. The germline V and J ends were trimmed by 4 bases and 6 bases, with 12 bases remaining between them. CDR1 is MDHEN, CDR2 SYDVKM, per germline. This CDR3 is built from 13 residues. Sequences were derived from CD4+ or CD8+ T cells sorted from blood, sampled in a trial of the OX40 agonist ivuxolimab. This clonotype originated in an adult with an advanced solid tumor such as melanoma, head and neck, liver or kidney cancer. The V and J genes are TRBV28 and TRBJ1-1, with no clear D. Written as DNA, the CDR3 is TGTGCCAGCAGTTCCCAGACCCTGGCTGAAGCTTTCTTT. It yields the protein CASSSQTLAEAFF.